This TCR beta chain is from a study of molecular identifiers for immune sequencing clone quantification. Per the germline V gene, CDR1 is SGHRS and CDR2 is YFSETQ. V lost 1 base, J lost 2 bases, and 11 bases lay in between. This CDR3 region has 15 residues. A single record per CDR3 protein comes from TCRdb applying MiXCR to the PCR reads. The table shows approximately 550,000 distinct CDR3 sequences, with 20% to 25% occurring only once. On this clonotype: Its antigen is undetermined.

Overall study findings and caveats: Single-cell amounts of spiked Jurkat TCR RNA were reportedly detectable among roughly 950,000 naive cells. Clones of above 20 RNA copies carried over 97% of effector molecules; in naive cells they carried under 1%.

The gene calls are TRBV5-1 and TRBJ2-3; D gene ambiguous. The clonotype originates from a human donor in good health. Some libraries in this study had Jurkat cell RNA spiked in. What was sequenced was naive CD8+ T cells from blood, with Jurkat cell RNA spiked in. Indicated subset: FACS-sorted CD8+CD4-CCR7+CD45RA+ naive T cells. CDR3 sequence: CASSLTAPFTDTQYF. The CDR3 DNA reads as TGCGCCAGCAGCTTGACAGCTCCCTTCACAGATACGCAGTATTTT.